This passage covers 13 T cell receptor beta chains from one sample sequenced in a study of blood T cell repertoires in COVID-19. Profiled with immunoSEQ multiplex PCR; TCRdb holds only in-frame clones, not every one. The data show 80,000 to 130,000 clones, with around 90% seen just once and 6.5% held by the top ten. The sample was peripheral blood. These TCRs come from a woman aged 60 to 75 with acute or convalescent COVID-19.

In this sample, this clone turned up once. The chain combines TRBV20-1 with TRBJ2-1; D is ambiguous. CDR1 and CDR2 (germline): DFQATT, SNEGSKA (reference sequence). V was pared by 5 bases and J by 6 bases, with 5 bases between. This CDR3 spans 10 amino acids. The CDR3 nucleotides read TGCAGTGCTTGGGCCAATGAGCAGTTCTTC. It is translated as CSAWANEQFF.

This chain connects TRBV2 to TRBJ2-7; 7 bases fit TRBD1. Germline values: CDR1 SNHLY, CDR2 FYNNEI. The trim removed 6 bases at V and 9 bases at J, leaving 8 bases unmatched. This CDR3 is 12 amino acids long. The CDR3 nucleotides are TGTGCCAGCAGGAGAACAGGGGTTCGGCAGTACTTC. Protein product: CASRRTGVRQYF.

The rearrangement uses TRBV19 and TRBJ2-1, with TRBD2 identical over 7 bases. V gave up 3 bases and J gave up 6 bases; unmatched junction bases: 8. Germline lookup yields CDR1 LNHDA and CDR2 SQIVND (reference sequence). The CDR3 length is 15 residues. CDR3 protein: CASSINKGGSNEQFF. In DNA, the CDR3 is TGTGCCAGTAGTATCAATAAGGGAGGGTCCAATGAGCAGTTCTTC. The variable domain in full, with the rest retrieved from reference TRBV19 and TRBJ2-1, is DGGITQSPKYLFRKEGQNVTLSCEQNLNHDAMYWYRQDPGQGLRLIYYSQIVNDFQKGDIAEGYSVSREKKESFPLTVTSAQKNPTAFYLCASSINKGGSNEQFFGPGTRLTVL.

For the CDR3, the DNA is TGCGCCAGCAGCTTGGGAGGGAGCTCCTATAATTCACCCCTCCACTTT. It yields the protein CASSLGGSSYNSPLHF. The chain joins TRBV5-1 to TRBJ1-6; D is uncertain. The CDR3 is made up of 16 amino acids. The ends were cut back, 0 bases at V and 0 bases at J, with 7 bases in the middle. From germline, CDR1 is SGHRS and CDR2 YFSETQ.

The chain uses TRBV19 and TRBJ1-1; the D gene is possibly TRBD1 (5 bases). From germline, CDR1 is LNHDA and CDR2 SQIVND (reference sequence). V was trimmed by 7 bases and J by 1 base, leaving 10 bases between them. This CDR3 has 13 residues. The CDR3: CASIHRRNTEAFF. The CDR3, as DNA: TGTGCCAGTATCCACAGGAGGAACACTGAAGCTTTCTTT.

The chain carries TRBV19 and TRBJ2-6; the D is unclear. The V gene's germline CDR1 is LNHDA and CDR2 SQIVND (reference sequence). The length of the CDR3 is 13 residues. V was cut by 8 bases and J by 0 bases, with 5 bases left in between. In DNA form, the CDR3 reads TGTGCCAGTTCTCCCTCTGGGGCCAACGTCCTGACTTTC. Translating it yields CASSPSGANVLTF. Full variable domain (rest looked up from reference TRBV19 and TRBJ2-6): DGGITQSPKYLFRKEGQNVTLSCEQNLNHDAMYWYRQDPGQGLRLIYYSQIVNDFQKGDIAEGYSVSREKKESFPLTVTSAQKNPTAFYLCASSPSGANVLTFGAGSRLTVL.

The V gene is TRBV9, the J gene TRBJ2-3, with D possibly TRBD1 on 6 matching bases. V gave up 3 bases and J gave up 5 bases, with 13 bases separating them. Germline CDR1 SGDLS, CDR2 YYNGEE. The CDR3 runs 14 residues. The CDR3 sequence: CASSAGQSRDTQYF. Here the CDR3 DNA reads TGTGCCAGCAGCGCCGGACAGTCCCGAGATACGCAGTATTTT.

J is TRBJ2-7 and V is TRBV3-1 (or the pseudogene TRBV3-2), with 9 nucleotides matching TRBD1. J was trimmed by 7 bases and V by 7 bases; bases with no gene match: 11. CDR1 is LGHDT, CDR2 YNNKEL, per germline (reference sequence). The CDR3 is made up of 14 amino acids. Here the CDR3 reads CASTQGTGKGEQYF. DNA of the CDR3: TGTGCCAGCACCCAGGGGACAGGGAAGGGGGAGCAGTACTTC.

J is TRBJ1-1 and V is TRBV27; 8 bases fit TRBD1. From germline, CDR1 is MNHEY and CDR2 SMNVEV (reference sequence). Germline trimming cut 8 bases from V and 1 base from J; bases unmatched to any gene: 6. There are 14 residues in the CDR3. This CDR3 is CASWTGTGNTEAFF. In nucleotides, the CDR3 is TGTGCCAGCTGGACTGGGACAGGGAACACTGAAGCTTTCTTT.

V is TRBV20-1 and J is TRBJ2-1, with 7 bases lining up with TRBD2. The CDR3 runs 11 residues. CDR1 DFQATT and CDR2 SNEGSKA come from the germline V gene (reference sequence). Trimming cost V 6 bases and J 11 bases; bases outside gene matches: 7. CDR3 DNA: TGCAGTGCGCTCGCTAGCGGAAAGCAGTTCTTC. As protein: CSALASGKQFF.

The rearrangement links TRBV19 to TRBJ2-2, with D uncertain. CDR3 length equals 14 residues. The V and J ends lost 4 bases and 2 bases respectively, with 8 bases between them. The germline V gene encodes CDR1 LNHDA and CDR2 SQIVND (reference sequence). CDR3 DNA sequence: TGTGCCAGTAGTACCGACATCAACACCGGGGAGCTGTTTTTT. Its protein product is CASSTDINTGELFF.

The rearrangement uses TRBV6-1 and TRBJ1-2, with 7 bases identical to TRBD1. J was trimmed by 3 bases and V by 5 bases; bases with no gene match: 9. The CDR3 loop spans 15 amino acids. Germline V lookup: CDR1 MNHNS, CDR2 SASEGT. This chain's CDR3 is CASSSKTTGYYGYTF. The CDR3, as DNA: TGTGCCAGCAGTTCCAAAACGACAGGGTACTATGGCTACACCTTC.

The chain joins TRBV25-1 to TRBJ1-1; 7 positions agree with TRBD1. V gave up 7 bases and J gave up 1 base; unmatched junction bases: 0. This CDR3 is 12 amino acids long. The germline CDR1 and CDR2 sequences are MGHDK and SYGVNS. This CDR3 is CASTGGNTEAFF. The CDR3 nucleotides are TGTGCCAGCACAGGGGGGAACACTGAAGCTTTCTTT.